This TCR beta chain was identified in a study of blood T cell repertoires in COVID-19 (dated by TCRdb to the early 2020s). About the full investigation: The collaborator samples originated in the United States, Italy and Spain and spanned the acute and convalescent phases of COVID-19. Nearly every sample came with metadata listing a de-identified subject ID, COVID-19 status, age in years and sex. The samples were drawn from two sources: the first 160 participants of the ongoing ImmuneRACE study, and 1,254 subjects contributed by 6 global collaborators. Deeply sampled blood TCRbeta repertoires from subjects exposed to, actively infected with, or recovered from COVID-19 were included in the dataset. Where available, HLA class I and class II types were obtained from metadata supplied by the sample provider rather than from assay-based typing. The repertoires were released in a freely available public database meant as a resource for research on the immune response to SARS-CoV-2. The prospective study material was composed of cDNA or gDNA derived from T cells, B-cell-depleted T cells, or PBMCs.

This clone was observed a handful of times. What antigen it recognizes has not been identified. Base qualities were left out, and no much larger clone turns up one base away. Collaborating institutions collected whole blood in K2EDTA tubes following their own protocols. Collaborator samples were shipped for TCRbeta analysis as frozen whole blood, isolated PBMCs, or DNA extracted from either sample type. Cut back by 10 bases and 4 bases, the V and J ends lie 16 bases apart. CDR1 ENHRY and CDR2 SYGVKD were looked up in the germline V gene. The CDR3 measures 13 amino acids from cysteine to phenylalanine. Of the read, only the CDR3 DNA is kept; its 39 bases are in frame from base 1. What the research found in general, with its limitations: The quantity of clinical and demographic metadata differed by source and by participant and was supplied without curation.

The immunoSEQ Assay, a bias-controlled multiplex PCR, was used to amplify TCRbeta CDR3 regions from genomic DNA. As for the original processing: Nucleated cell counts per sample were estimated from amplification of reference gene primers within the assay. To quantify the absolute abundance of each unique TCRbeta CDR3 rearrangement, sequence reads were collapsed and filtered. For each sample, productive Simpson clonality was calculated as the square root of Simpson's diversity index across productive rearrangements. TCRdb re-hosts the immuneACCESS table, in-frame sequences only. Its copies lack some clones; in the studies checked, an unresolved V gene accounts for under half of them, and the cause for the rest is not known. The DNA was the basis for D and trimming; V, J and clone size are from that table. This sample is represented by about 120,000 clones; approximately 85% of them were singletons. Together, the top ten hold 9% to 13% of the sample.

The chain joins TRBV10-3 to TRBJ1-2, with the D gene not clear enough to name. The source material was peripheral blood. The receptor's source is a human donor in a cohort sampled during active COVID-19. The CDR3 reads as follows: CATLLQEGYGYTF. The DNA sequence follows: TGTGCCACCCTACTGCAGGAGGGCTATGGCTACACCTTC.